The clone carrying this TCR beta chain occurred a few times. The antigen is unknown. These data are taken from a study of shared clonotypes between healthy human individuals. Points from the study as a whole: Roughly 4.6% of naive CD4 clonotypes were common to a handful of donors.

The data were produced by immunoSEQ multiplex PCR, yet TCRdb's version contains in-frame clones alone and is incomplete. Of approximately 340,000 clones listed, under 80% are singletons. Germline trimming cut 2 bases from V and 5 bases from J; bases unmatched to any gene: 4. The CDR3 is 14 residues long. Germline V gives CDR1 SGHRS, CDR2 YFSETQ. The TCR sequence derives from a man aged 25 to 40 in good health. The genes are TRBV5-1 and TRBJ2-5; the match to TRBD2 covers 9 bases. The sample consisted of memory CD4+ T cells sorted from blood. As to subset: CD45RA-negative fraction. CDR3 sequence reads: CASSLLAGAETQYF. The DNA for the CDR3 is TGCGCCAGCAGCTTATTAGCGGGAGCGGAGACCCAGTACTTC.